This T cell receptor beta chain came from a study of T cells after yellow fever vaccination. This clonotype was detected a few times. Its antigen is currently unknown. This CDR3 comprises 16 residues. In germline, CDR1 is SGHRS, CDR2 YFSETQ. With V trimmed by 4 bases and J by 2 bases, 5 bases remained unmatched. Whole-study findings and limits: Researchers cautioned that FACS-sorted repertoires could harbor abundant clonotypes contaminating from the bulk population. Researchers report a weaker secondary response that nonetheless peaked faster, day 5 versus 15.

From the 5' RACE reads, TCRdb called clonotypes with MiXCR, one entry per CDR3 protein. The sample gives about 550,000 distinct CDR3 sequences, less than 20% of which show up once; more than 13% is in the top ten. This chain links TRBV5-1 with TRBJ2-2; 10 bases are a match to TRBD2. This TCR was recovered from a man between 25 and 39 years old who received the YFV17D yellow fever vaccine. The material sequenced was PBMCs, taken 15 days after the yellow fever booster vaccination. CDR3 sequence (DNA): TGCGCCAGCAGCGTTAGCGGGGGGACCAACACCGGGGAGCTGTTTTTT. Its protein is CASSVSGGTNTGELFF.